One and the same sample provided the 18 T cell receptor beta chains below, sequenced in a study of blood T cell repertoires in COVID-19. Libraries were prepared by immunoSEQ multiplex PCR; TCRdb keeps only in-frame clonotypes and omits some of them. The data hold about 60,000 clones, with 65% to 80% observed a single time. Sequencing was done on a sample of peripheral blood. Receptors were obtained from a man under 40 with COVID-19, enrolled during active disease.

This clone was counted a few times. CDR3 sequence reads: CASSPDEFSYEQYF. The CDR3 DNA reads TGTGCCAGCTCACCAGATGAGTTTTCCTACGAGCAGTACTTC. This chain links TRBV18 with TRBJ2-7; D is ambiguous. The CDR3 totals 14 residues. CDR1 KGHSH and CDR2 LQKENI come from the germline V gene. Trimming stripped 2 bases from V and 1 base from J, with 9 bases between.

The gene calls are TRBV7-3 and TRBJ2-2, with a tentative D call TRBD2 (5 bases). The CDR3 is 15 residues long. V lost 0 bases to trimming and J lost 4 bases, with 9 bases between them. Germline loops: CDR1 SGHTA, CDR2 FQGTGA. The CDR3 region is CASSLTPSSTGELFF. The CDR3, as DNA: TGTGCCAGCAGCTTAACTCCTAGCAGCACCGGGGAGCTGTTTTTT.

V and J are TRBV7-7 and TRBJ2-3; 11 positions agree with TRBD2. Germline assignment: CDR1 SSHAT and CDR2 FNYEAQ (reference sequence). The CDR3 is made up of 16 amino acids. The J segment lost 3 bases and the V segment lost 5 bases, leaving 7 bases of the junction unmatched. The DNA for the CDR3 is TGTGCCAGCAGCCAGCTAGCGGGAGGACCTACAGATACGCAGTATTTT. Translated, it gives CASSQLAGGPTDTQYF.

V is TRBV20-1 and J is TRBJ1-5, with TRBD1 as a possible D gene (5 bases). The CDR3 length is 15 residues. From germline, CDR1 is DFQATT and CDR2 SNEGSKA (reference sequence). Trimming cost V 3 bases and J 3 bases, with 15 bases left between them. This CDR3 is CSASTPGPINQPQHF. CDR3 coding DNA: TGCAGTGCTAGTACCCCAGGGCCGATCAATCAGCCCCAGCATTTT.

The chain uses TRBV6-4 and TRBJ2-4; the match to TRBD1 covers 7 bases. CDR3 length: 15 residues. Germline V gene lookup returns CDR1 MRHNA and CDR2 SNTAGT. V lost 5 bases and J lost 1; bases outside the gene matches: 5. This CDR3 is CASSQGVGAKNIQYF. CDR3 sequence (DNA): TGTGCCAGCAGTCAGGGGGTAGGGGCCAAAAACATTCAGTACTTC.

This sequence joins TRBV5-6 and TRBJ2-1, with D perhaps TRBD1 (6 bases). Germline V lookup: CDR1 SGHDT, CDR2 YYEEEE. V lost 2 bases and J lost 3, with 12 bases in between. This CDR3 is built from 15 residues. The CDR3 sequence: CASSLAGANYNEQFF. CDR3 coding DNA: TGTGCCAGCAGCTTAGCAGGGGCCAACTACAATGAGCAGTTCTTC.

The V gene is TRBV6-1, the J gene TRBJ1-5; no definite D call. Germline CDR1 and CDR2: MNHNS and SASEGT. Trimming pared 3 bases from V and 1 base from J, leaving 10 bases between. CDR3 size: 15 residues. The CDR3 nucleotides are TGTGCCAGCAGTGAGGCTAGCCGGAGCAATCAGCCCCAGCATTTT. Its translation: CASSEASRSNQPQHF.

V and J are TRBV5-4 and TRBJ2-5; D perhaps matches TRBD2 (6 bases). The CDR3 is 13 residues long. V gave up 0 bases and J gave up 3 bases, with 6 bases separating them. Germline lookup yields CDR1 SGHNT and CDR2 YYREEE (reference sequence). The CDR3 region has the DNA TGTGCCAGCAGCTTGGAGCGGGAAGAGACCCAGTACTTC. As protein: CASSLEREETQYF.

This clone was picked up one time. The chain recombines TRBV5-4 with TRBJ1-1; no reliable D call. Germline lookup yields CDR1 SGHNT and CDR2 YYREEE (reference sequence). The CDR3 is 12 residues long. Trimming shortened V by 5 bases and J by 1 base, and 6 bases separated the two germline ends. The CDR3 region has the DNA TGTGCCAGCAGGGCGGAGAACACTGAAGCTTTCTTT. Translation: CASRAENTEAFF.

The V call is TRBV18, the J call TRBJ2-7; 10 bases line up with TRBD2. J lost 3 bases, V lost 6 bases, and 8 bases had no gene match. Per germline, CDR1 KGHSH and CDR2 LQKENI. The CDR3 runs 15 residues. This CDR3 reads CASSPPSGRLYEQYF. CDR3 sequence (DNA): TGTGCCAGCTCCCCCCCTAGCGGGAGACTCTACGAGCAGTACTTC.

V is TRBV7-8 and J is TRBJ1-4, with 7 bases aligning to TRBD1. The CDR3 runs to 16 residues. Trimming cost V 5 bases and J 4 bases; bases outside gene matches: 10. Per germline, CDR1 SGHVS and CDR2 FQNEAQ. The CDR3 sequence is CASSLLGTVHNEKLFF. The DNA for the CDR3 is TGTGCCAGCAGCCTGCTCGGGACAGTTCATAATGAAAAACTGTTTTTT.

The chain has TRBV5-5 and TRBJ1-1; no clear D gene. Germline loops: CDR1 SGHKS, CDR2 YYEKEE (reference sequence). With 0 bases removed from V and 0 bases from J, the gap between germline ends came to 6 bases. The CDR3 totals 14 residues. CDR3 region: CASSLGQVNTEAFF. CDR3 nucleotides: TGTGCCAGCAGCTTGGGACAAGTGAACACTGAAGCTTTCTTT.

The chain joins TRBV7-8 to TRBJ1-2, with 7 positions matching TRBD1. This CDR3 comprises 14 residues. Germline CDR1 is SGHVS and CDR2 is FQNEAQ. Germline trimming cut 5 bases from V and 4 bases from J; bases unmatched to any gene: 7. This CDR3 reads CASSAGTASYGYTF. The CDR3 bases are TGTGCCAGCAGCGCAGGGACAGCCAGCTATGGCTACACCTTC.

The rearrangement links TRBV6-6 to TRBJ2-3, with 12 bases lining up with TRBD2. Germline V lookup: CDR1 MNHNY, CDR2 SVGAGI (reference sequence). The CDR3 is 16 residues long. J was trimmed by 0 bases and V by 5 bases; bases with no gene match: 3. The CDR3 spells CASSTGLAGSTDTQYF. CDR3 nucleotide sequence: TGTGCCAGCAGTACTGGACTAGCGGGGAGCACAGATACGCAGTATTTT.

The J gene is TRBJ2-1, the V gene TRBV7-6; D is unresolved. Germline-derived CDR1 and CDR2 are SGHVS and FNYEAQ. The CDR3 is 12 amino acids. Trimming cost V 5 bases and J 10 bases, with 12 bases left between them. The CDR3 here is CASSPFDGEQFF. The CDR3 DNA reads TGTGCCAGCAGCCCCTTCGACGGGGAGCAGTTCTTC.

The CDR3 loop reads CASSRRGSNEKLFF. DNA for the CDR3: TGTGCCAGCAGCCGTAGGGGGAGCAATGAAAAACTGTTTTTT. V usage is TRBV9 and J usage is TRBJ1-4, with D possibly TRBD1 on 6 matching bases. Trimming cost V 4 bases and J 5 bases, with 12 bases left between them. The CDR3 has 14 residues. Per the germline V gene, CDR1 is SGDLS and CDR2 is YYNGEE.

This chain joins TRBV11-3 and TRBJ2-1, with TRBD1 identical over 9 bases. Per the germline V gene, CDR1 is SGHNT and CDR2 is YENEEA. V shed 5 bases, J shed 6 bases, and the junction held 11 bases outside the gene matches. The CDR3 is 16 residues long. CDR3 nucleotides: TGTGCCAGCAGCGTACCCCGGGACAGGGCCCCCAATGAGCAGTTCTTC. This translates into CASSVPRDRAPNEQFF.

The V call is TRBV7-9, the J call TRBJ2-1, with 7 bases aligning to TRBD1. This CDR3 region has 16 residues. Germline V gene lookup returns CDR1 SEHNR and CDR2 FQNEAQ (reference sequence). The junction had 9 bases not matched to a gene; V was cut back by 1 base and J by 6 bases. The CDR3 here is CASSLEQGFGRNEQFF. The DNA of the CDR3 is TGTGCCAGCAGCTTAGAACAGGGGTTTGGGCGCAATGAGCAGTTCTTC.